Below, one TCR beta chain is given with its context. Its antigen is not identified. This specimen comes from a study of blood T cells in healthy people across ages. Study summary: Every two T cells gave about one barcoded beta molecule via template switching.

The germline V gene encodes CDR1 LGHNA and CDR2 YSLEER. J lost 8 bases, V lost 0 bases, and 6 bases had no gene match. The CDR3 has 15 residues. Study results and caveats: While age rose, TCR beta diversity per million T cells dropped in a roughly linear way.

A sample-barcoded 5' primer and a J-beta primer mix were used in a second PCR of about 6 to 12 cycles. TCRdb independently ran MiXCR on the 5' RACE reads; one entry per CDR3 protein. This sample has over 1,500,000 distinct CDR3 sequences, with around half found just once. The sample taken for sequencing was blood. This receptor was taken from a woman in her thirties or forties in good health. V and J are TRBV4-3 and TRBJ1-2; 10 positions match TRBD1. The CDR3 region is CASSQDSGQGVGYTF. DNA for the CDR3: TGCGCCAGCAGCCAAGATTCTGGACAGGGGGTCGGCTACACCTTC.